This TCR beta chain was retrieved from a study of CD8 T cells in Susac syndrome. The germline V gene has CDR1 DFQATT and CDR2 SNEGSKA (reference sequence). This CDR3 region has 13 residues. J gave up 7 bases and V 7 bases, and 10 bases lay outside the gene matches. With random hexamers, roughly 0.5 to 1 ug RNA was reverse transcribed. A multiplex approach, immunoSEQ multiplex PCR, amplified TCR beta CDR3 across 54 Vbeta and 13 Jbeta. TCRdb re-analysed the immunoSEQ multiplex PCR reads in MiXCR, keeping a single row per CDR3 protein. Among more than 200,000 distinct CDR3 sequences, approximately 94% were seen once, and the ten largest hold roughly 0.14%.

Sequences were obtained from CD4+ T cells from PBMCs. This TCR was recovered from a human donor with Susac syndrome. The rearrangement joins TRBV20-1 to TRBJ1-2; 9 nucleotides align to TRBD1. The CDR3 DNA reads TGCAGTGGATCGGGACAGGGTGCCGTTGGCTACACCTTC. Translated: CSGSGQGAVGYTF.